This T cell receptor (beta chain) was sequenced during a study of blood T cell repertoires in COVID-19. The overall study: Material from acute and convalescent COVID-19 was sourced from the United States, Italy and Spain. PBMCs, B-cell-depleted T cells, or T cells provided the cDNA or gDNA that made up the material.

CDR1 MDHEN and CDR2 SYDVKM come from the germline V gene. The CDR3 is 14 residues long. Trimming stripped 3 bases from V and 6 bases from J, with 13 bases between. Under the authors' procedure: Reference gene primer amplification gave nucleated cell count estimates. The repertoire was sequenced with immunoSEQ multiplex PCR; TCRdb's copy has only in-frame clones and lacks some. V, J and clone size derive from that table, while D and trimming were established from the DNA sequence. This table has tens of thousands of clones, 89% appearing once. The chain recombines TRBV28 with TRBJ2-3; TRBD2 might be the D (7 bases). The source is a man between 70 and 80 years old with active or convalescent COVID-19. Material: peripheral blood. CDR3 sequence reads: CASSLAGAGDTQYF. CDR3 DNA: TGTGCCAGCAGTTTGGCGGGGGCCGGGGATACGCAGTATTTT. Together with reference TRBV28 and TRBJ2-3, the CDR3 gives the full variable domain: DVKVTQSSRYLVKRTGEKVFLECVQDMDHENMFWYRQDPGLGLRLIYFSYDVKMKEKGDIPEGYSVSREKKERFSLILESASTNQTSMYLCASSLAGAGDTQYFGPGTRLTVL.